This note documents a single T cell receptor (beta chain) sequence. The antigen remains undetermined. This entry comes from a study of vaccination and CD4 T cells after COVID-19. Study in general: Overlapping spike peptides of SARS-CoV-2, HCoV-NL63, HCoV-OC43 and HCoV-229E were used, and cells were stimulated with them. Treatment of control cultures consisted of a CEFX pool, an HIV-1 Nef pool, or no peptide.

Documented treatment: roughly 10-day PBMC culture with coronavirus spike peptide pools or control peptides (ViraFEST assay). Collection of the unexposed donor's CD4+ T cells took place before the COVID-19 pandemic (2011-2018). Cultured CD4+ T cells had their DNA profiled by the Oncomine TCR Beta short-read assay. From CD4+ T cells that had been cultured, genomic DNA was extracted. TCRdb fed the PCR reads into MiXCR, producing one record per CDR3 protein. The sample holds roughly 10,000 distinct CDR3 sequences, about 34% seen once. The sequenced sample consisted of CD4+ T cells from blood, cultured in vitro. The sequence came from a human donor in good health.

The CDR3 DNA reads as TGTGCCAGCAGCTTACGCGGGGGGGAGACCCAGTACTTC. Its protein is CASSLRGGETQYF. The rearrangement links TRBV5-6 to TRBJ2-5; 8 bases are shared with TRBD2. The CDR3 contains 13 residues. The V and J ends lost 2 bases and 5 bases, in that order; junction bases with no gene match: 2. Germline loops: CDR1 SGHDT, CDR2 YYEEEE.